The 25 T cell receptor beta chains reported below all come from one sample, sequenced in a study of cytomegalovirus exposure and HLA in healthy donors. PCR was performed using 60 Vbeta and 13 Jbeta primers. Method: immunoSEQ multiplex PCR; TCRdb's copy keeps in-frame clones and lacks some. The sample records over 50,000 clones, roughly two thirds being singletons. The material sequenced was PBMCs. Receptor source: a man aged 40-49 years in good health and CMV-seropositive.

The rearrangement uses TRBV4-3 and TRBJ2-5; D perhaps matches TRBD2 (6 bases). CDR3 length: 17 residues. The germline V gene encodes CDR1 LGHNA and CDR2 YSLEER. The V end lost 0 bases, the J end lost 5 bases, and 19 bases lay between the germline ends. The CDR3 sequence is CASSQDPEGRLGETQYF. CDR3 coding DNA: TGCGCCAGCAGCCAAGATCCGGAAGGCAGACTAGGGGAGACCCAGTACTTC.

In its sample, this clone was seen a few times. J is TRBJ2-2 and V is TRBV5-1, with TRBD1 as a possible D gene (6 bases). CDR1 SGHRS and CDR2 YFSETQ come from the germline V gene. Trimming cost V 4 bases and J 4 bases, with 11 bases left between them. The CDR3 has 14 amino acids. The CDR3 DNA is TGCGCCAGCAGCGCCCGGGACACCACCGGGGAGCTGTTTTTT. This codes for CASSARDTTGELFF.

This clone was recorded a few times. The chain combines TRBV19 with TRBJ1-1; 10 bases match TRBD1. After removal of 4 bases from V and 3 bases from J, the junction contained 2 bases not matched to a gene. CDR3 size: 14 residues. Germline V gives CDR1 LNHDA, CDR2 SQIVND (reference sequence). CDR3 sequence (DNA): TGTGCCAGTAGTAACGGACAGGGGGACACTGAAGCTTTCTTT. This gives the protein CASSNGQGDTEAFF.

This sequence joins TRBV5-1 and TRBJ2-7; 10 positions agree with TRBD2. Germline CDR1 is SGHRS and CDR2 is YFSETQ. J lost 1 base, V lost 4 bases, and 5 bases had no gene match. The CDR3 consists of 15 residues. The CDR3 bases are TGCGCCAGCAGCGACGGGACTAGCGCTTCCTACGAGCAGTACTTC. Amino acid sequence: CASSDGTSASYEQYF.

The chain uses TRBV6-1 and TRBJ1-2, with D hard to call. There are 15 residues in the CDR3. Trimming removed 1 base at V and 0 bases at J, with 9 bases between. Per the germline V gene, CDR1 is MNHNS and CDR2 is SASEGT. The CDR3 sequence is CASSEESRANYGYTF. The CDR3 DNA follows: TGTGCCAGCAGTGAAGAGTCAAGAGCTAACTATGGCTACACCTTC.

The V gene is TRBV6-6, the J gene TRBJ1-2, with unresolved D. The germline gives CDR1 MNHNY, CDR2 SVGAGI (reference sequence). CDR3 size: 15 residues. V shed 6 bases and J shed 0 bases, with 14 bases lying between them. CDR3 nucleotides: TGTGCCAGCAGCACCGTGAGACAACCTAACTATGGCTACACCTTC. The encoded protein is CASSTVRQPNYGYTF.

The CDR3 DNA reads as TGTGCCTGGAGTGTTGGGACTAGCGGAAACTACGAGCAGTACTTC. Protein sequence: CAWSVGTSGNYEQYF. The rearrangement links TRBV30 to TRBJ2-7; 11 bases are a match to TRBD2. The germline V gene encodes CDR1 GTSNPN and CDR2 SVGIG (reference sequence). The CDR3 has 15 residues. The V segment lost 0 bases and the J segment 3 bases; nucleotides outside the gene matches: 4. The whole variable domain, filled in from reference TRBV30 and TRBJ2-7, reads SQTIHQWPATLVQPVGSPLSLECTVEGTSNPNLYWYRQAAGRGLQLLFYSVGIGQISSEVPQNLSASRPQDRQFILSSKKLLLSDSGFYLCAWSVGTSGNYEQYFGPGTRLTVT.

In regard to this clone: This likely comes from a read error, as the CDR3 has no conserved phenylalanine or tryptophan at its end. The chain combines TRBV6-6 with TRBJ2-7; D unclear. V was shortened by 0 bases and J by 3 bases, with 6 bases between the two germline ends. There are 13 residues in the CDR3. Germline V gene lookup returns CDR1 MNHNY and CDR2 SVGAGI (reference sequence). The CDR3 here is CASSYSSSYEQYL. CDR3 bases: TGTGCCAGCAGTTACTCCTCTAGCTACGAGCAGTACCTC.

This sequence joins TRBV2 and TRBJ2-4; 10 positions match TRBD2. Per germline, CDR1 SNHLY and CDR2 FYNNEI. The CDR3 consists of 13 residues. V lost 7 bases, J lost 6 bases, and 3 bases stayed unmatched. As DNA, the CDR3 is TGTGCCAGCATCGTAGCGGGAGGAAACATTCAGTACTTC. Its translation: CASIVAGGNIQYF.

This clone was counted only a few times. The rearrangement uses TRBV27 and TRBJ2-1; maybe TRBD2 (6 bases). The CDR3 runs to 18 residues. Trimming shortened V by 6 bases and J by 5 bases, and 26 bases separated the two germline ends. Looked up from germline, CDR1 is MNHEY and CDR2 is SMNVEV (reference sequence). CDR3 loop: CASSLTGGSLILNNEQFF. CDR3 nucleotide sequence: TGTGCCAGCAGCCTTACCGGGGGTTCTCTAATACTCAACAATGAGCAGTTCTTC.

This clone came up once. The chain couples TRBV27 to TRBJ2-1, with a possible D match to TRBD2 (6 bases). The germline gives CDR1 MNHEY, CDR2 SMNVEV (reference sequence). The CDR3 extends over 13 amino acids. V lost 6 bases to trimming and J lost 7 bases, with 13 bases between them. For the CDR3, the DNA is TGTGCCAGCAGCCCCTCTGCGGGGAATGAGCAGTTCTTC. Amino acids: CASSPSAGNEQFF.

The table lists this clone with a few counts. CDR3 amino acids: CASSLGQGETYGYTF. The CDR3 DNA reads TGTGCCAGCAGCTTGGGACAGGGGGAGACCTATGGCTACACCTTC. V usage is TRBV7-2 and J usage is TRBJ1-2, with 11 bases lining up with TRBD1. With 3 bases clipped from V and 4 bases from J, the junction kept 4 bases outside the gene matches. CDR1 and CDR2 from the germline V gene are SGHTA and FQGNSA. CDR3 length: 15 amino acids.

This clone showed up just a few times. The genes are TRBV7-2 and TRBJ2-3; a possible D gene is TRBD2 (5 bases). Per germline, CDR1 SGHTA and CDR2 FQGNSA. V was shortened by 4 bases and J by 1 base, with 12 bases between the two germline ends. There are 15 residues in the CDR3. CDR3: CASSSGRRGTDTQYF. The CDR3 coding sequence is TGTGCCAGCAGCTCCGGGCGGCGGGGCACAGATACGCAGTATTTT.

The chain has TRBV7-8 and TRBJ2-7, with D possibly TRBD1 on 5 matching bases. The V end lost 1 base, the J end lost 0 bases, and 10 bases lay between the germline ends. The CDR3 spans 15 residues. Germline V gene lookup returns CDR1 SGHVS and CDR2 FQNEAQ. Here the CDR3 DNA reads TGTGCCAGCAGCTTAGACAGGCCGCTCTCCTACGAGCAGTACTTC. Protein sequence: CASSLDRPLSYEQYF.

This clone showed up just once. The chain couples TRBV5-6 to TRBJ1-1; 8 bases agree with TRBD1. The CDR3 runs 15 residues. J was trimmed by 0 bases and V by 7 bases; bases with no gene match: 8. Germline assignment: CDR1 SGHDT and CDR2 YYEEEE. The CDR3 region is CASGSQGALNTEAFF. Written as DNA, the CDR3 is TGTGCCAGCGGATCGCAGGGGGCCTTGAACACTGAAGCTTTCTTT.

The CDR3 coding sequence is TGTGCCAGCAGTGTAGGTTTAGCGGGTCTTAGAGCAGATACGCAGTATTTT. It specifies CASSVGLAGLRADTQYF. The J gene is TRBJ2-3, the V gene TRBV2; TRBD2 aligns across 7 bases. The CDR3 sequence is 17 residues long. Germline V gene lookup returns CDR1 SNHLY and CDR2 FYNNEI. V lost 4 bases and J lost 4; bases outside the gene matches: 14.

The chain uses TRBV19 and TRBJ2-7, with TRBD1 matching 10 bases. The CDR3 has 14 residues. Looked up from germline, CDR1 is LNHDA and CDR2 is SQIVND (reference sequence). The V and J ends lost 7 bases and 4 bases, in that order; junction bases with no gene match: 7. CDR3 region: CASTPGQGWYEQYF. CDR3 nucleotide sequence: TGTGCCAGTACCCCGGGACAGGGGTGGTACGAGCAGTACTTC.

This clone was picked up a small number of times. DNA of the CDR3: TGTGCCAGCAGTCAAAGCGGGAGTGGTACCGGGGAGCTGTTTTTT. Translating gives CASSQSGSGTGELFF. V and J are TRBV28 and TRBJ2-2; TRBD2 matches at 8 bases. J lost 5 bases, V lost 5 bases, and 7 bases had no gene match. There are 15 residues in the CDR3. Per the germline V gene, CDR1 is MDHEN and CDR2 is SYDVKM.

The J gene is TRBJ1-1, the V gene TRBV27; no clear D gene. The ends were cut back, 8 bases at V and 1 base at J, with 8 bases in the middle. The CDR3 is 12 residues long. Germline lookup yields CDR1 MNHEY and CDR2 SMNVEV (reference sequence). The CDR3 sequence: CASQTGNTEAFF. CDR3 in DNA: TGTGCCAGCCAGACTGGGAACACTGAAGCTTTCTTT.

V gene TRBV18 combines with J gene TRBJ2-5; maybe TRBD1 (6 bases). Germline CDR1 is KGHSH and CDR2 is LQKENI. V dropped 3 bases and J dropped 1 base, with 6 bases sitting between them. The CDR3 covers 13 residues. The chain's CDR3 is CASSPGAQETQYF. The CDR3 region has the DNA TGTGCCAGCTCACCGGGGGCCCAAGAGACCCAGTACTTC.

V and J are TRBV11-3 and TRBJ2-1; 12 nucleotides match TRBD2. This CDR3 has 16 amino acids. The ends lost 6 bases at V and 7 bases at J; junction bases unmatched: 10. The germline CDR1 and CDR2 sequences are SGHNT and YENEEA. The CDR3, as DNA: TGTGCCAGCAGTCGGCCGGGACTAGCGGGTGCAAATGAGCAGTTCTTC. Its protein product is CASSRPGLAGANEQFF.

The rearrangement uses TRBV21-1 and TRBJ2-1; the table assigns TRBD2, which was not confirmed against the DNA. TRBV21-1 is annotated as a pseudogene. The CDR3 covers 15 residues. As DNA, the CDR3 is TGTGCCAGCCTTCCTACCGGGAGGATATACAATGAGCAGTTCTTC. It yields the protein CASLPTGRIYNEQFF.

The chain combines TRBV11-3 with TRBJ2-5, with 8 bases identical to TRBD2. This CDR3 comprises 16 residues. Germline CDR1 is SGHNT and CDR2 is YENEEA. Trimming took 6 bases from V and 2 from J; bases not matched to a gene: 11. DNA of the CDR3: TGTGCCAGCAGTAGGGCTAGCGGGCGCCTACAAGAGACCCAGTACTTC. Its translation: CASSRASGRLQETQYF.

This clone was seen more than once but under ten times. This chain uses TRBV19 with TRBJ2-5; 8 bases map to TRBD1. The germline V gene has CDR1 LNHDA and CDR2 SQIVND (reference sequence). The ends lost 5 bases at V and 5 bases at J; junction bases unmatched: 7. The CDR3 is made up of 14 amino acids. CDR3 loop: CASSPTGGVETQYF. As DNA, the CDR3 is TGTGCCAGTAGTCCAACAGGGGGTGTGGAGACCCAGTACTTC.

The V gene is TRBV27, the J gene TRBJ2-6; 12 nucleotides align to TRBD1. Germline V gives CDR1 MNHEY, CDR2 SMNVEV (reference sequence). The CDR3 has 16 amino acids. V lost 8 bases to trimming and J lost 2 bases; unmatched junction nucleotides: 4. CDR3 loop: CASLGTGGAGANVLTF. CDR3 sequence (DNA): TGTGCCAGCCTCGGGACAGGGGGCGCTGGGGCCAACGTCCTGACTTTC.